The next 4 T cell receptor beta chains were all read from a single sample in a study of neoadjuvant anti-PD-1 for oral cavity cancer. Generated by immunoSEQ multiplex PCR, the TCRdb table keeps only in-frame clones and is missing some. The sample has approximately 37,000 clones; about 83% are singletons. Sequencing used PBMCs, obtained before nivolumab (anti-PD-1) treatment. The source is a person between 40 and 85 years old with oral cavity squamous cell carcinoma.

The chain couples TRBV6-6 to TRBJ2-2, with 8 positions matching TRBD2. Germline-derived CDR1 and CDR2 are MNHNY and SVGAGI (reference sequence). With V trimmed by 9 bases and J by 2 bases, 11 bases remained unmatched. The CDR3 loop spans 16 amino acids. CDR3 nucleotides: TGTGCCAGTTGCGACCGGGGGGGCCTCAACACCGGGGAGCTGTTTTTT. Protein product: CASCDRGGLNTGELFF.

This clone was seen only once. The chain employs TRBV4-3 and TRBJ2-3, with 8 bases aligning to TRBD2. The J segment lost 3 bases and the V segment lost 0 bases, leaving 11 bases of the junction unmatched. Germline V CDR1 and CDR2: LGHNA, YSLEER. This CDR3 comprises 18 residues. The CDR3 coding sequence is TGCGCCAGCAGCCAAGAATGGTCGGGGGGGCGTAAGACAGATACGCAGTATTTT. Its translation is CASSQEWSGGRKTDTQYF.

The chain combines TRBV7-2 with TRBJ1-1, with unresolved D. This CDR3 region has 15 residues. Germline V gene lookup returns CDR1 SGHTA and CDR2 FQGNSA. V dropped 2 bases and J dropped 0 bases, with 10 bases sitting between them. CDR3 residues: CASSLSGKVNTEAFF. In DNA, the CDR3 is TGTGCCAGCAGCTTATCAGGCAAAGTGAACACTGAAGCTTTCTTT.

The chain links TRBV28 to TRBJ1-5, with D possibly matching TRBD1 (5 bases). Looked up from germline, CDR1 is MDHEN and CDR2 is SYDVKM. V gave up 7 bases and J gave up 5 bases, with 18 bases separating them. The CDR3 length is 15 residues. CDR3 coding DNA: TGTGCCAGCACCACTAGGCGGGGCGGGGATCAGCCCCAGCATTTT. This encodes CASTTRRGGDQPQHF.